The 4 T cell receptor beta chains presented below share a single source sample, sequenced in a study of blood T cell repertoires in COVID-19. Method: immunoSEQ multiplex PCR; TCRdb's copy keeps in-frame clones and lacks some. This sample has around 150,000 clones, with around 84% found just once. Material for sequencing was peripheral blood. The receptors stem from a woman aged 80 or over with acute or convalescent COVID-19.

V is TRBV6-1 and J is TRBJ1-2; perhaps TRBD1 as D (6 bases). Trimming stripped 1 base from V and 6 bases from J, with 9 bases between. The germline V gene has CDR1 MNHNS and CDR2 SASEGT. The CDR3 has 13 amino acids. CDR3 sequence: CASSEGAGDGYTF. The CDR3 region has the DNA TGTGCCAGCAGTGAAGGGGCAGGGGATGGCTACACCTTC.

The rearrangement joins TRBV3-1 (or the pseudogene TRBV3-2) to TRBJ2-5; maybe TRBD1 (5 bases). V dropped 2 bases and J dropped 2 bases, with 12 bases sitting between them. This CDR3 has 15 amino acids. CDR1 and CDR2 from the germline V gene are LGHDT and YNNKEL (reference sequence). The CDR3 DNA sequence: TGTGCCAGCAGCCAACGCAGGGCCCTTCAAGAGACCCAGTACTTC. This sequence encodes CASSQRRALQETQYF.

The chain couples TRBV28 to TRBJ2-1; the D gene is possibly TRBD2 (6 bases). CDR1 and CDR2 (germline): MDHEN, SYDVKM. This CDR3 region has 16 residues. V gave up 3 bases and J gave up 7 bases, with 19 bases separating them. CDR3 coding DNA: TGTGCCAGCAGTTTCAGACTAGACCCACCTAATAATGAGCAGTTCTTC. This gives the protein CASSFRLDPPNNEQFF.

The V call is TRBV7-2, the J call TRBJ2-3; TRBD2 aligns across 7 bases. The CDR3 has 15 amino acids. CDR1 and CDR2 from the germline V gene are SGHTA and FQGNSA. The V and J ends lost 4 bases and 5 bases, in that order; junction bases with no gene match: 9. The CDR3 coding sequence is TGTGCCAGCAGCTCAGACGGGGGGACGGGAGATACGCAGTATTTT. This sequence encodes CASSSDGGTGDTQYF.